The 16 T cell receptor beta chains listed next were all sequenced from one sample in a study of blood T cells in healthy people across ages. A sample-barcoded 5' primer and a J-beta primer mix were used in a second PCR of roughly 6 to 11 cycles. From the 5' RACE reads, TCRdb called clonotypes with MiXCR, one entry per CDR3 protein. The repertoire holds around 970,000 distinct CDR3 sequences, with roughly 51% as singletons. Sequences were obtained from blood. Receptors were obtained from a woman aged 55 to 70 in good health.

The gene calls are TRBV12-3 or TRBV12-4 and TRBJ1-5; D possibly corresponds to TRBD1 (5 bases). The CDR3 covers 13 residues. V gave up 7 bases and J gave up 2 bases, with 9 bases separating them. CDR3 coding DNA: TGTGCCAGCAAGCAGGGAGGCAATCAGCCCCAGCATTTT. Its protein product is CASKQGGNQPQHF.

With respect to this clonotype: This may be a read error, as it is one base from a much larger clone. The chain employs TRBV7-9 and TRBJ2-7, with D perhaps TRBD1 (5 bases). The CDR3 totals 15 residues. Germline CDR1 reads SEHNR; CDR2 reads FQNEAQ (reference sequence). Trimming took 4 bases from V and 2 from J, leaving 15 bases between them. The CDR3: CASSSFISGPYEQYF. In DNA form, the CDR3 reads TGTGCCAGCAGCTCCTTCATCTCAGGGCCCTACGAGCAGTACTTC. Full variable domain (outside the CDR3, taken from reference TRBV7-9 and TRBJ2-7): DTGVSQNPRHKITKRGQNVTFRCDPISEHNRLYWYRQTLGQGPEFLTYFQNEAQLEKSRLLSDRFSAERPKGSFSTLEIQRTEQGDSAMYLCASSSFISGPYEQYFGPGTRLTVT.

The gene calls are TRBV20-1 and TRBJ1-2; the match to TRBD1 covers 9 bases. The CDR3 consists of 17 residues. The V segment lost 0 bases and the J segment 4 bases; nucleotides outside the gene matches: 12. Germline V gene sequence: CDR1 DFQATT, CDR2 SNEGSKA (reference sequence). CDR3 protein: CSARDFGTGKYGYGYTF. In nucleotides, the CDR3 is TGCAGTGCTAGAGATTTTGGGACAGGGAAGTACGGCTATGGCTACACCTTC.

This chain uses TRBV11-2 with TRBJ1-5; no firm D call. Germline V gene sequence: CDR1 SGHAT, CDR2 FQNNGV. The CDR3 covers 13 residues. With 4 bases removed from V and 4 bases from J, the gap between germline ends came to 8 bases. CDR3 nucleotide sequence: TGTGCCAGCAGCTCGGACCCTAATCAGCCCCAGCATTTT. This gives the protein CASSSDPNQPQHF. Full variable domain (rest looked up from reference TRBV11-2 and TRBJ1-5): EAGVAQSPRYKIIEKRQSVAFWCNPISGHATLYWYQQILGQGPKLLIQFQNNGVVDDSQLPKDRFSAERLKGVDSTLKIQPAKLEDSAVYLCASSSDPNQPQHFGDGTRLSIL.

This clonotype was seen once. The chain joins TRBV3-1 to TRBJ2-5, with D maybe TRBD2 (5 bases). Germline CDR1 and CDR2: LGHDT and YNNKEL (reference sequence). V gave up 0 bases and J gave up 5 bases, with 16 bases separating them. The CDR3 sequence is 16 residues long. CDR3 amino acids: CASSQDGGPRLETQYF. The CDR3 DNA reads TGTGCCAGCAGCCAAGATGGCGGGCCCCGGCTGGAGACCCAGTACTTC.

The chain employs TRBV4-1 and TRBJ2-1; D is undetermined. The CDR3 spans 16 residues. Germline loops: CDR1 MGHRA, CDR2 YSYEKL. With 0 bases removed from V and 6 bases from J, the gap between germline ends came to 15 bases. Here the CDR3 DNA reads TGCGCCAGCAGCCAAGATCCCTCCCAGGTTTTCAATGAGCAGTTCTTC. It encodes CASSQDPSQVFNEQFF.

As to this clonotype: One end of the junction does not line up with germline, which may come from a read error. The DNA of the CDR3 is TGTGCCAGCAGCGTAGCGGGATACACAGGGGAGCTGTTTTTT. It translates to CASSVAGYTGELFF. The rearrangement uses TRBV9 and TRBJ2-2; possibly TRBD2 for D (5 bases). Germline loops: CDR1 SGDLS, CDR2 YYNGEE. This CDR3 spans 14 amino acids.

This chain uses TRBV5-6 with TRBJ1-1, with D possibly TRBD1 on 5 matching bases. This CDR3 is 14 amino acids long. Trimming stripped 4 bases from V and 5 bases from J, with 15 bases between. Germline values: CDR1 SGHDT, CDR2 YYEEEE. The CDR3: CASSTAGWGTEAFF. In DNA form, the CDR3 reads TGTGCCAGCAGCACCGCAGGTTGGGGGACTGAAGCTTTCTTT.

This clonotype was recorded a few times. The chain couples TRBV7-2 to TRBJ1-2; D unclear. There are 12 residues in the CDR3. Trimming pared 7 bases from V and 4 bases from J, leaving 10 bases between. Germline CDR1 and CDR2: SGHTA and FQGNSA. CDR3 sequence reads: CASTTRAYGYTF. CDR3 nucleotides: TGTGCCAGCACCACACGGGCCTATGGCTACACCTTC.

CDR3 in DNA: TGTGCCAGCAGTTCCCGGGACAGGGGTAATTCACCCCTCCACTTT. Encoded protein: CASSSRDRGNSPLHF. The chain carries TRBV6-2 or TRBV6-3 and TRBJ1-6, with 10 positions matching TRBD1. Germline V gene data show CDR1 as MNHEY and CDR2 as SVGEGT. The CDR3 covers 15 residues. Losses at the gene ends were 4 bases for V and 6 bases for J; bases not matched to a gene: 3.

The V gene is TRBV14, the J gene TRBJ2-5, with D maybe TRBD2 (5 bases). Germline assignment: CDR1 SGHDN and CDR2 FVKESK. Trimming removed 6 bases from V and 2 bases from J, with 22 bases in between. The CDR3 spans 17 residues. In DNA, the CDR3 is TGTGCCAGCAGTCCTGCCTCGGGGTTGCGCAAGCAAGAGACCCAGTACTTC. It specifies CASSPASGLRKQETQYF.

This clonotype was seen a handful of times. The chain recombines TRBV28 with TRBJ2-7, with D tentatively TRBD1 (5 bases). This CDR3 comprises 14 residues. Between the trimmed V and J ends, which lost 5 bases and 4 bases, there was a span of 15 bases. Germline CDR1 reads MDHEN; CDR2 reads SYDVKM. The CDR3 DNA sequence: TGTGCCAGCAGTCAAACGGATAGGGGATACGAGCAGTACTTC. Translation gives CASSQTDRGYEQYF. Based on the CDR3 plus reference TRBV28 and TRBJ2-7, the full variable domain is DVKVTQSSRYLVKRTGEKVFLECVQDMDHENMFWYRQDPGLGLRLIYFSYDVKMKEKGDIPEGYSVSREKKERFSLILESASTNQTSMYLCASSQTDRGYEQYFGPGTRLTVT.

This clonotype was observed at least ten times. V and J are TRBV29-1 and TRBJ1-5; the match to TRBD1 covers 7 bases. The ends lost 5 bases at V and 3 bases at J; junction bases unmatched: 7. There are 14 residues in the CDR3. In germline, CDR1 is SQVTM, CDR2 ANQGSEA. Here the CDR3 DNA reads TGCAGCGTTTTGGCACAGGGGATCAATCAGCCCCAGCATTTT. Encoded protein: CSVLAQGINQPQHF.

The CDR3 here is CASTDYNEQFF. The CDR3, as DNA: TGTGCCAGCACGGATTACAATGAGCAGTTCTTC. V usage is TRBV27 and J usage is TRBJ2-1; D uncertain. This CDR3 contains 11 residues. CDR1 is MNHEY and CDR2 is SMNVEV in the germline V gene (reference sequence). Trimming removed 7 bases from V and 4 bases from J, with 5 bases in between.

There are a few counts of this clonotype. The chain joins TRBV7-7 to TRBJ2-3, with a weak D call TRBD1 (5 bases). Germline assignment: CDR1 SSHAT and CDR2 FNYEAQ (reference sequence). The V end was cut by 5 bases, the J end by 3 bases, with 9 bases between. This CDR3 has 13 amino acids. DNA of the CDR3: TGTGCCAGCAGCATCAGACAGACAGATACGCAGTATTTT. As protein: CASSIRQTDTQYF.

V is TRBV12-3 or TRBV12-4 and J is TRBJ2-5; D possibly matches TRBD1 or TRBD2 (5 bases each). This CDR3 has 14 residues. Trimming stripped 5 bases from V and 5 bases from J, with 15 bases between. The CDR3 loop is CASSVPERGETQYF. As DNA, the CDR3 is TGTGCCAGCAGTGTACCGGAGAGGGGTGAGACCCAGTACTTC.